Presented here are 6 T cell receptor beta chains from one specimen sequenced in a study of CD8 T cells in Susac syndrome. RNA amounts of about 0.5 to 1 ug underwent reverse transcription with random hexamers. TCRdb re-derived calls from the immunoSEQ multiplex PCR reads in MiXCR, one entry per CDR3 protein. Among around 71,000 distinct CDR3 sequences listed, 93% were seen once. Sequenced input: CD4+ T cells from PBMCs. The receptors were gathered from a human donor with Susac syndrome.

The chain employs TRBV7-3 and TRBJ2-2; TRBD2 agrees at 8 bases. This CDR3 region has 14 residues. Germline assignment: CDR1 SGHTA and CDR2 FQGTGA. Unmatched junction bases numbered 7, after V lost 8 bases and J lost 5 bases. The CDR3 here is CASAIQRGTGELFF. CDR3 in DNA: TGTGCCAGCGCAATCCAGCGGGGGACCGGGGAGCTGTTTTTT.

This clonotype appeared once. V usage is TRBV5-1 and J usage is TRBJ1-1, with D possibly being TRBD1 (5 bases). Germline assignment: CDR1 SGHRS and CDR2 YFSETQ. The CDR3 runs 15 residues. Trimming stripped 4 bases from V and 6 bases from J, with 19 bases between. Written as DNA, the CDR3 is TGCGCCAGCAGCGATGGACCGAGTGGAGGGGCTGAAGCTTTCTTT. Translated, it gives CASSDGPSGGAEAFF.

V and J are TRBV6-6 and TRBJ2-7, with D possibly matching TRBD2 (7 bases). Germline CDR1 is MNHNY and CDR2 is SVGAGI (reference sequence). V was pared by 6 bases and J by 5 bases, with 20 bases between. CDR3 length: 15 residues. The CDR3 sequence: CASSDPGRGANEQYF. For the CDR3, the DNA is TGTGCCAGCAGCGATCCGGGACGGGGGGCCAACGAGCAGTACTTC.

The chain carries TRBV5-1 and TRBJ1-1; D call uncertain. Germline CDR1 is SGHRS and CDR2 is YFSETQ. V lost 3 bases to trimming and J lost 3 bases, with 9 bases between them. This CDR3 spans 13 amino acids. The chain's CDR3 is CASSSDGDTEAFF. The CDR3 DNA reads as TGCGCCAGCAGCTCGGATGGCGACACTGAAGCTTTCTTT.

In DNA form, the CDR3 reads TGCAGTGCTAGAGGACGCTCGGACAGGTACAATGAGCAGTTCTTC. It specifies CSARGRSDRYNEQFF. This rearrangement joins TRBV20-1 to TRBJ2-1; TRBD1 agrees at 7 bases. Trimming cost V 1 base and J 4 bases; bases outside gene matches: 7. This CDR3 comprises 15 residues. The germline V gene encodes CDR1 DFQATT and CDR2 SNEGSKA (reference sequence).

CDR3 sequence (DNA): TGTGCCAGCAGATTGGGAGGGGGTAGACAAGAGACCCAGTACTTC. Its protein is CASRLGGGRQETQYF. The V gene is TRBV6-2 or TRBV6-3, the J gene TRBJ2-5, with D perhaps matching TRBD2 (7 bases). Germline CDR1 reads MNHEY; CDR2 reads SVGEGT. The CDR3 is 15 amino acids. Trimming stripped 6 bases from V and 2 bases from J, with 16 bases between.